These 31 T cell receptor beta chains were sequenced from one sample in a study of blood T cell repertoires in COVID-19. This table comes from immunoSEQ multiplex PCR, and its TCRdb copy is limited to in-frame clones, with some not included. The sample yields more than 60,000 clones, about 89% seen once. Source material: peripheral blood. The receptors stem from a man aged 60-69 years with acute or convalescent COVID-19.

Here the CDR3 DNA reads TGTGCCAGCAGACCCCTGGCAGGGGAAGCTTTCTTT. Its protein is CASRPLAGEAFF. This chain joins TRBV27 and TRBJ1-1; maybe TRBD1 (5 bases). Germline lookup yields CDR1 MNHEY and CDR2 SMNVEV (reference sequence). The V and J ends lost 6 bases and 8 bases respectively, with 13 bases between them. The CDR3 covers 12 residues.

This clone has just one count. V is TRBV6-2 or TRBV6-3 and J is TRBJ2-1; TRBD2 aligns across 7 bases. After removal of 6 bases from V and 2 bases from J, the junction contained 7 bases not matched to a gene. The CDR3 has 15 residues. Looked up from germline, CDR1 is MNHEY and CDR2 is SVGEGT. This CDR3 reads CASSSHGGTYNEQFF. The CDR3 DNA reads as TGTGCCAGCAGCTCCCACGGGGGGACCTACAATGAGCAGTTCTTC.

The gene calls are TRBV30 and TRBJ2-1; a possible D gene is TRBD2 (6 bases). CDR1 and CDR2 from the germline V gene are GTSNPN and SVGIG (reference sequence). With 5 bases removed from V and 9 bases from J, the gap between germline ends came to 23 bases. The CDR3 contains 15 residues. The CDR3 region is CAWLPGLSNWGEQFF. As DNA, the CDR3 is TGTGCCTGGCTACCGGGACTTAGCAATTGGGGTGAGCAGTTCTTC.

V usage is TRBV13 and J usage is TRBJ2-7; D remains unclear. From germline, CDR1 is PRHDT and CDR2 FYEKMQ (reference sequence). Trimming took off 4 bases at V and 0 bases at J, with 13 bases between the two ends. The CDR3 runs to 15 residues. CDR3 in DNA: TGTGCCAGCAGCTCTTCTCGTAGAGACTCCTACGAGCAGTACTTC. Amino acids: CASSSSRRDSYEQYF. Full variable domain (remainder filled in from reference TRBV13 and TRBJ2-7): AAGVIQSPRHLIKEKRETATLKCYPIPRHDTVYWYQQGPGQDPQFLISFYEKMQSDKGSIPDRFSAQQFSDYHSELNMSSLELGDSALYFCASSSSRRDSYEQYFGPGTRLTVT.

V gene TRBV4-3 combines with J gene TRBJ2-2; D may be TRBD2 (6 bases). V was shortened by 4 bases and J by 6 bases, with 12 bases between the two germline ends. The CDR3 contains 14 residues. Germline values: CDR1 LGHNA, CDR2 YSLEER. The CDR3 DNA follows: TGCGCCAGCAGCCTGAACTGGAGGGCCGGGGAGCTGTTTTTT. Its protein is CASSLNWRAGELFF.

As DNA, the CDR3 is TGTGCCAGCAGCCATTCAGGGAATCAGCCCCAGCATTTT. It encodes CASSHSGNQPQHF. V gene TRBV14 combines with J gene TRBJ1-5, with TRBD1 as a possible D gene (5 bases). The CDR3 consists of 13 residues. Trimming took 3 bases from V and 4 from J, leaving 7 bases between them. Germline CDR1 and CDR2: SGHDN and FVKESK.

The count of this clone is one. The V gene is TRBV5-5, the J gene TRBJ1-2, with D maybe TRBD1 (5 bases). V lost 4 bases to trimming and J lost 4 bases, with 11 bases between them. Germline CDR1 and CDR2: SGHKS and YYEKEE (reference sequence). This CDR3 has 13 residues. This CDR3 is CASSPDSPYGYTF. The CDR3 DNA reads TGTGCCAGCAGCCCCGACAGCCCCTATGGCTACACCTTC.

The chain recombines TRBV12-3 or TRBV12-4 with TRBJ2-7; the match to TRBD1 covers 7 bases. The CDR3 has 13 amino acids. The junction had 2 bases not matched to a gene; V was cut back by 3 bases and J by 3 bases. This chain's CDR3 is CASSFRTGYEQYF. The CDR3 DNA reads TGTGCCAGCAGTTTTAGGACAGGCTACGAGCAGTACTTC.

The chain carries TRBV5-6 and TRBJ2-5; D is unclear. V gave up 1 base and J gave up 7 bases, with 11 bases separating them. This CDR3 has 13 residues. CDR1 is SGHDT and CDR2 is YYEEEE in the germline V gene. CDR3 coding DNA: TGTGCCAGCAGCTTGTTAGACCAGCGGACCCAGTACTTC. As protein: CASSLLDQRTQYF.

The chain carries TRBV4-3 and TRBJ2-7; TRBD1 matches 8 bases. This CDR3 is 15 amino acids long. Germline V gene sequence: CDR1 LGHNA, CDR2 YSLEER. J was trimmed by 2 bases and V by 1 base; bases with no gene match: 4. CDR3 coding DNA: TGCGCCAGCAGCCAAGGAGGACAGGGAACCTACGAGCAGTACTTC. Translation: CASSQGGQGTYEQYF.

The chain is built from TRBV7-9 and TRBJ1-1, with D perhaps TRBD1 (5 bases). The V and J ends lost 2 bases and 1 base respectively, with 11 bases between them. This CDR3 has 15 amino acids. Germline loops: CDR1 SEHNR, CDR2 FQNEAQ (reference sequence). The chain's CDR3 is CASSLLSGANTEAFF. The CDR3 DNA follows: TGTGCCAGCAGCTTACTGAGCGGGGCGAACACTGAAGCTTTCTTT.

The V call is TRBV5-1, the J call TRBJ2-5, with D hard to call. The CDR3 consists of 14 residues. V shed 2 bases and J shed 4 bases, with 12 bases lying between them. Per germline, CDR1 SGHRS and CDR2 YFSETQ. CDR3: CASSFYSTSETQYF. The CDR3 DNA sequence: TGCGCCAGCAGCTTCTATAGTACCTCAGAGACCCAGTACTTC. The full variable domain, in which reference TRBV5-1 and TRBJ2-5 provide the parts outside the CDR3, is KAGVTQTPRYLIKTRGQQVTLSCSPISGHRSVSWYQQTPGQGLQFLFEYFSETQRNKGNFPGRFSGRQFSNSRSEMNVSTLELGDSALYLCASSFYSTSETQYFGPGTRLLVL.

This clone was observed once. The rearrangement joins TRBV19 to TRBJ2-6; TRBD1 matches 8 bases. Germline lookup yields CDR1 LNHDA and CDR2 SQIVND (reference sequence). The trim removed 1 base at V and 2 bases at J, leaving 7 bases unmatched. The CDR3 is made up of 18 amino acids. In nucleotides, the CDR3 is TGTGCCAGTAGTATAGCCACAGGGGGATTAGCTGGGGCCAACGTCCTGACTTTC. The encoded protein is CASSIATGGLAGANVLTF.

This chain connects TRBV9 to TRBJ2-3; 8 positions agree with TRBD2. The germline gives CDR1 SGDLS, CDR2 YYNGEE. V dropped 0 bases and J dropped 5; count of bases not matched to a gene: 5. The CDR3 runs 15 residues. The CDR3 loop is CASSVDWLAGDTQYF. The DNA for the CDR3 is TGTGCCAGCAGCGTAGACTGGCTAGCGGGAGATACGCAGTATTTT.

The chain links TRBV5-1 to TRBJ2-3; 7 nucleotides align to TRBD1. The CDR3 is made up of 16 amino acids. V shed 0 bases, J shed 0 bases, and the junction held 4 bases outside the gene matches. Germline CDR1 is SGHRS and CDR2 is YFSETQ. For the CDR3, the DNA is TGCGCCAGCAGCTTGGGGGACAGACAAAGCACAGATACGCAGTATTTT. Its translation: CASSLGDRQSTDTQYF.

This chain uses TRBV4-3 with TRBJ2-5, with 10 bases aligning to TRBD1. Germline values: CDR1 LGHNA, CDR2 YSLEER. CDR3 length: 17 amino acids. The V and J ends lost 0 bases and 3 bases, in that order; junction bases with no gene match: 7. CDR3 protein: CASSQDGAGTGEETQYF. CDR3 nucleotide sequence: TGCGCCAGCAGCCAAGATGGAGCCGGGACAGGGGAAGAGACCCAGTACTTC.

For the CDR3, the DNA is TGTGCCAGCAGCGTAGGACAAGTCCTAAACCTTGCAGGGGGAAATCAAGAGACCCAGTACTTC. Translating gives CASSVGQVLNLAGGNQETQYF. The chain employs TRBV9 and TRBJ2-5; 7 nucleotides agree with TRBD1. The germline CDR1 and CDR2 sequences are SGDLS and YYNGEE. This CDR3 is built from 21 residues. V dropped 0 bases and J dropped 2; count of bases not matched to a gene: 22.

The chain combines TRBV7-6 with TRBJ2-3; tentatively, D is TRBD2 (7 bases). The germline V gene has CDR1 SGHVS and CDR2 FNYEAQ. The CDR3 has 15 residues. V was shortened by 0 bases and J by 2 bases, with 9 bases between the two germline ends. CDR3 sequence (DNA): TGTGCCAGCAGCTTAGCGGCGGGGGCCACAGATACGCAGTATTTT. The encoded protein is CASSLAAGATDTQYF.

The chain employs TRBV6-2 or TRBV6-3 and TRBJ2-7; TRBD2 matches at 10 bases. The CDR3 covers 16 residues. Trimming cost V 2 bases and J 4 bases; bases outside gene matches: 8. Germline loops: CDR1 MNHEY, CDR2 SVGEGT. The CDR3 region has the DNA TGTGCCAGCAGTTACCCTTTTTTGACTAGCGGGTACGAGCAGTACTTC. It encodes CASSYPFLTSGYEQYF.

In DNA form, the CDR3 reads TGTGCCAGCAGTTACTCCGCCGGGGAGCTGTTTTTT. Protein product: CASSYSAGELFF. The genes are TRBV6-2 or TRBV6-3 and TRBJ2-2, with D uncertain. V was cut by 0 bases and J by 6 bases, with 2 bases left in between. This CDR3 comprises 12 residues. CDR1 is MNHEY, CDR2 SVGEGT, per germline.

The CDR3 nucleotides read TGTGCCAGCCGTACAAATCTCCTTGAGACCCAGTACTTC. Its translation: CASRTNLLETQYF. The chain is built from TRBV2 and TRBJ2-5; D gene uncertain. V gave up 8 bases and J gave up 5 bases, with 15 bases separating them. Germline V gene lookup returns CDR1 SNHLY and CDR2 FYNNEI. CDR3 length: 13 amino acids.

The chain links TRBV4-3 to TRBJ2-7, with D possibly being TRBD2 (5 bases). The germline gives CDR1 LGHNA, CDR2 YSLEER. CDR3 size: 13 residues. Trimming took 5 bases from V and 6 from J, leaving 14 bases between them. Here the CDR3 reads CASSIGVVGEQYF. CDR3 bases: TGCGCCAGCAGCATCGGGGTGGTTGGCGAGCAGTACTTC.

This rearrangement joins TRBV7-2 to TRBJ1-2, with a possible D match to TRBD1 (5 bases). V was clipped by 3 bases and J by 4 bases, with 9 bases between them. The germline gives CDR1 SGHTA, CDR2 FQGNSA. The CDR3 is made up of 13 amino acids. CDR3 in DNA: TGTGCCAGCAGCTTGACAGCTACCTATGGCTACACCTTC. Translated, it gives CASSLTATYGYTF.

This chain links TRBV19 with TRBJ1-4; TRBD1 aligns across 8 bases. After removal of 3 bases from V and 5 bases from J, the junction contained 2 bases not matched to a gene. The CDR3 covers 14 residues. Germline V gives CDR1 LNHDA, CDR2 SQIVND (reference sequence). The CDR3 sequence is CASSIGQGNEKLFF. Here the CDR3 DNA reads TGTGCCAGTAGTATCGGACAGGGAAATGAAAAACTGTTTTTT. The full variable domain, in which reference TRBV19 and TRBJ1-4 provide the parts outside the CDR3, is DGGITQSPKYLFRKEGQNVTLSCEQNLNHDAMYWYRQDPGQGLRLIYYSQIVNDFQKGDIAEGYSVSREKKESFPLTVTSAQKNPTAFYLCASSIGQGNEKLFFGSGTQLSVL.

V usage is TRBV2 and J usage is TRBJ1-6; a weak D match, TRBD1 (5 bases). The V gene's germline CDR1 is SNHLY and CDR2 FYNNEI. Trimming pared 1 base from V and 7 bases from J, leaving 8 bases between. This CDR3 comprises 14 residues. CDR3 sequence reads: CASSEVRANSPLHF. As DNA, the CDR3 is TGTGCCAGCAGTGAAGTCAGGGCGAATTCACCCCTCCACTTT.

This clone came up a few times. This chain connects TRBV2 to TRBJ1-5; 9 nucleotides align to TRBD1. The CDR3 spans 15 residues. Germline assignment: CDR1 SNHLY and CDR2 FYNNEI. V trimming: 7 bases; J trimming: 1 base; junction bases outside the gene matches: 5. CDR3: CASNNDRGSNQPQHF. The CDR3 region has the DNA TGTGCCAGCAACAACGACAGGGGGAGCAATCAGCCCCAGCATTTT.

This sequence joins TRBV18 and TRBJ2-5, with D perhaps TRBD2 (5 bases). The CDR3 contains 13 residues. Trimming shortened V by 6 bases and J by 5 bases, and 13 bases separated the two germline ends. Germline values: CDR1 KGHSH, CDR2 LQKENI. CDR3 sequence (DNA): TGTGCCAGCTCCCCGTCCGGGGTTGAGACCCAGTACTTC. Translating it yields CASSPSGVETQYF. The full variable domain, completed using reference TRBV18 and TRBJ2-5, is NAGVMQNPRHLVRRRGQEARLRCSPMKGHSHVYWYRQLPEEGLKFMVYLQKENIIDESGMPKERFSAEFPKEGPSILRIQQVVRGDSAAYFCASSPSGVETQYFGPGTRLLVL.

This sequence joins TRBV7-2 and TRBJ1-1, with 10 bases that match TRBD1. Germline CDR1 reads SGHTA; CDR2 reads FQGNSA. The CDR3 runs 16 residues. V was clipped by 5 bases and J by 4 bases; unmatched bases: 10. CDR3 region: CASSIRAGTGATEAFF. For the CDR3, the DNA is TGTGCCAGCAGCATCCGGGCCGGGACAGGGGCCACTGAAGCTTTCTTT.

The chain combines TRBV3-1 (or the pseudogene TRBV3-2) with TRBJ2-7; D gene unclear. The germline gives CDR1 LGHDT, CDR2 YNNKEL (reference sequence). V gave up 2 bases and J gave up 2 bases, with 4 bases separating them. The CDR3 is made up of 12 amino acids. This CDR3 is CASSQLPYEQYF. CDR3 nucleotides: TGTGCCAGCAGCCAACTCCCCTACGAGCAGTACTTC.

CDR3 in DNA: TGTGCCAGCAGCCTGGGACTAGCCAATTACGAGCAGTACTTC. Protein sequence: CASSLGLANYEQYF. The gene calls are TRBV5-6 and TRBJ2-7; 9 bases fit TRBD2. Looked up from germline, CDR1 is SGHDT and CDR2 is YYEEEE. The J segment lost 4 bases and the V segment lost 4 bases, leaving 6 bases of the junction unmatched. The CDR3 length is 14 residues.

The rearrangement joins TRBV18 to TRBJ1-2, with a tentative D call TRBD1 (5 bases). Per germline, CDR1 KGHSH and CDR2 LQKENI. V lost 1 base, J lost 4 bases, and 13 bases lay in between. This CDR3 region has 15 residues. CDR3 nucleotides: TGTGCCAGCTCACCACAGGGCGGGGGACCCTATGGCTACACCTTC. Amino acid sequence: CASSPQGGGPYGYTF.